A single sample gave rise to the 19 T cell receptor beta chains below, sequenced in a study of T cells in Graves' hyperthyroidism and ophthalmopathy. RNA transcripts provided the source from which TCR beta CDR3 regions were amplified. The HTBI primer set drove a first-round RT-PCR of the TCR CDR3. TCRdb fed the multiplex PCR reads into MiXCR, producing one record per CDR3 protein. This sample has around 340,000 distinct CDR3 sequences, with about a sixth found just once. The sequencing sample was made of blood. The receptors come from a woman younger than 45 with Graves' hyperthyroidism that later progressed to Graves' ophthalmopathy.

Ten or more counts support this clonotype. The chain recombines TRBV5-1 with TRBJ1-1, with a weak D call TRBD1 (5 bases). V was cut by 4 bases and J by 0 bases, with 13 bases left in between. The CDR3 consists of 15 residues. Germline CDR1 is SGHRS and CDR2 is YFSETQ. The CDR3 bases are TGCGCCAGCAGCCCCGGGACGGTCATGAACACTGAAGCTTTCTTT. Protein: CASSPGTVMNTEAFF.

V gene TRBV6-5 combines with J gene TRBJ2-2, with 9 bases that match TRBD1. The length of the CDR3 is 16 residues. The V gene's germline CDR1 is MNHEY and CDR2 SVGAGI. Trimming at V came to 2 bases and at J to 6 bases, leaving 7 bases not matched to a gene. In DNA form, the CDR3 reads TGTGCCAGCAGTTACGGGACAGGGCTGGAGGCCGGGGAGCTGTTTTTT. Translating it yields CASSYGTGLEAGELFF.

This clonotype has at least ten counts. The chain combines TRBV11-2 with TRBJ1-1; no clear D. Trimming left V 3 bases short and J 9 bases short, with 14 bases between. Germline V gene sequence: CDR1 SGHAT, CDR2 FQNNGV. The CDR3 length is 13 residues. The CDR3 DNA reads as TGTGCCAGCAGCTTCATGGGAGCAGAGCAAGCTTTCTTT. It encodes CASSFMGAEQAFF. Full variable domain (rest looked up from reference TRBV11-2 and TRBJ1-1): EAGVAQSPRYKIIEKRQSVAFWCNPISGHATLYWYQQILGQGPKLLIQFQNNGVVDDSQLPKDRFSAERLKGVDSTLKIQPAKLEDSAVYLCASSFMGAEQAFFGQGTRLTVV.

This chain joins TRBV4-1 and TRBJ1-5, with D maybe TRBD1 (6 bases). V lost 0 bases to trimming and J lost 2 bases, with 11 bases between them. The germline V gene encodes CDR1 MGHRA and CDR2 YSYEKL. The CDR3 covers 16 residues. This CDR3 is CASSQETRGGNQPQHF. CDR3 sequence (DNA): TGCGCCAGCAGCCAAGAGACCAGGGGTGGCAATCAGCCCCAGCATTTT.

The chain uses TRBV4-1 and TRBJ1-1; D is perhaps TRBD1 (5 bases). Germline CDR1 is MGHRA and CDR2 is YSYEKL. V was clipped by 3 bases and J by 10 bases, with 21 bases between them. This CDR3 spans 15 amino acids. The CDR3 DNA reads as TGCGCCAGCAGCCATCGACAGAGTGGCGGGGTGAGAGCTTTCTTT. This gives the protein CASSHRQSGGVRAFF.

This clonotype was recorded a few times. The J gene is TRBJ2-2, the V gene TRBV4-1, with a tentative D call TRBD2 (5 bases). Trimming took off 0 bases at V and 5 bases at J, with 13 bases between the two ends. CDR1 is MGHRA, CDR2 YSYEKL, per germline. This CDR3 comprises 16 residues. The CDR3 region has the DNA TGCGCCAGCAGCCAAGATCAACTAGAGGAGACCGGGGAGCTGTTTTTT. Translating it yields CASSQDQLEETGELFF.

In the case of this clonotype: A much larger clone lies one base from this, so it may be a read error. V is TRBV11-2 and J is TRBJ1-1; D gene ambiguous. The V end was cut by 2 bases, the J end by 6 bases, with 10 bases between. Germline CDR1 SGHAT, CDR2 FQNNGV. The CDR3 is 13 amino acids. In DNA, the CDR3 is TGTGCCAGCAGCTTAAACATGTTCTCTGAAGCTTTCTTT. The encoded protein is CASSLNMFSEAFF.

This clonotype was detected many times. This chain joins TRBV28 and TRBJ2-7, with TRBD2 matching over 8 bases. Per the germline V gene, CDR1 is MDHEN and CDR2 is SYDVKM. The CDR3 sequence is 13 residues long. V was clipped by 8 bases and J by 3 bases; unmatched bases: 6. The CDR3 region is CASGVAGSYEQYF. CDR3 nucleotides: TGTGCCAGCGGAGTAGCGGGAAGCTACGAGCAGTACTTC.

About this clonotype itself: Being one base from a much bigger clone, this may be a read error. V is TRBV4-1 and J is TRBJ2-2; 8 bases map to TRBD2. The germline gives CDR1 MGHRA, CDR2 YSYEKL. The V gene end was trimmed by 5 bases and the J gene end by 4 bases; junction bases not matched to a gene: 6. The CDR3 has 15 residues. In DNA, the CDR3 is TGCGCCAGCAGCTTCGCGACTAGCGCCACCGGGGAGCTGTTTTTT. It yields the protein CASSFATSATGELFF.

This clonotype was seen many times. V gene TRBV7-8 combines with J gene TRBJ1-1; possible D gene TRBD1, 6 bases. There are 20 residues in the CDR3. In germline, CDR1 is SGHVS, CDR2 FQNEAQ. Trimming cost V 2 bases and J 1 base, with 26 bases left between them. The CDR3 nucleotides read TGTGCCAGCAGCTTATTCGTAATCGGGAGTGGGGGGCAAACGAACACTGAAGCTTTCTTT. Its protein is CASSLFVIGSGGQTNTEAFF.

This clonotype appeared a few times. The J gene is TRBJ2-6, the V gene TRBV18; maybe TRBD1 (5 bases). With 3 bases removed from V and 4 bases from J, the gap between germline ends came to 10 bases. Germline V gives CDR1 KGHSH, CDR2 LQKENI. CDR3 length: 15 residues. CDR3 in amino acids: CASSPGRVGANVLTF. The CDR3 DNA is TGTGCCAGCTCACCGGGCAGGGTCGGGGCCAACGTCCTGACTTTC.

This chain uses TRBV7-3 with TRBJ2-3; TRBD2 agrees at 7 bases. CDR3 length: 16 residues. Germline V CDR1 and CDR2: SGHTA, FQGTGA. Trimming at V came to 3 bases and at J to 0 bases, leaving 6 bases not matched to a gene. The CDR3 coding sequence is TGTGCCAGCAGCTTGGTTAGCGGGCCTAGCACAGATACGCAGTATTTT. It is translated as CASSLVSGPSTDTQYF.

The rearrangement joins TRBV6-1 to TRBJ2-7, with 10 nucleotides matching TRBD2. Trimming removed 7 bases from V and 0 bases from J; junction bases left unmatched: 18. Per germline, CDR1 MNHNS and CDR2 SASEGT. The CDR3 runs to 19 residues. The CDR3 DNA reads as TGTGCCAGCACTAAAAGGATGGGACTAGCGTCGGACCTCTCCTACGAGCAGTACTTC. Its translation is CASTKRMGLASDLSYEQYF.

This chain joins TRBV6-1 and TRBJ2-2; no clear D gene. The CDR3 runs 14 residues. V was clipped by 6 bases and J by 10 bases, with 18 bases between them. In germline, CDR1 is MNHNS, CDR2 SASEGT. CDR3 residues: CASRGILRALELFF. The CDR3 region has the DNA TGTGCCAGCAGGGGGATTCTGCGAGCGTTGGAGCTGTTTTTT.

This clonotype was picked up many times. The genes are TRBV2 and TRBJ2-2, with 7 bases aligning to TRBD1. V gave up 3 bases and J gave up 6 bases; unmatched junction bases: 4. In germline, CDR1 is SNHLY, CDR2 FYNNEI. The CDR3 runs to 14 residues. For the CDR3, the DNA is TGTGCCAGCAGTGAGAACAGGGGACCCGGGGAGCTGTTTTTT. Protein: CASSENRGPGELFF.

This clonotype was counted many times. The chain couples TRBV24-1 to TRBJ2-5; maybe TRBD2 (6 bases). Trimming stripped 3 bases from V and 2 bases from J, with 18 bases between. This CDR3 spans 17 amino acids. CDR1 KGHDR and CDR2 SFDVKD come from the germline V gene. CDR3 DNA: TGTGCCACCAGTGATCCACTTCCGGGAGCTGAACAAGAGACCCAGTACTTC. It translates to CATSDPLPGAEQETQYF.

This clonotype was observed at least ten times. The chain carries TRBV19 and TRBJ2-7; D is undetermined. The V end lost 3 bases, the J end lost 2 bases, and 8 bases lay between the germline ends. The germline V gene encodes CDR1 LNHDA and CDR2 SQIVND (reference sequence). The CDR3 contains 13 residues. The CDR3 loop reads CASSIGSTYEQYF. CDR3 sequence (DNA): TGTGCCAGTAGTATCGGCAGTACCTACGAGCAGTACTTC.

In this sample, this clonotype turned up a few times. The chain is built from TRBV28 and TRBJ2-7; TRBD2 matches at 8 bases. V lost 2 bases, J lost 3 bases, and 3 bases stayed unmatched. The CDR3 totals 14 residues. The germline V gene encodes CDR1 MDHEN and CDR2 SYDVKM. Here the CDR3 DNA reads TGTGCCAGCAGTTTAACTAGCGGATTCTACGAGCAGTACTTC. It yields the protein CASSLTSGFYEQYF.

This clonotype was observed at least ten times. The V and J genes are TRBV29-1 and TRBJ2-3; 9 bases are a match to TRBD2. J lost 0 bases, V lost 4 bases, and 2 bases had no gene match. The CDR3 covers 14 residues. The germline V gene encodes CDR1 SQVTM and CDR2 ANQGSEA. The CDR3 sequence is CSVVTSGSTDTQYF. The CDR3 DNA follows: TGCAGCGTTGTCACTAGCGGGAGCACAGATACGCAGTATTTT.